The rows below give T cell receptor beta chains drawn from one sample of a study of monozygotic twins with cystic fibrosis. Method: immunoSEQ multiplex PCR; TCRdb's copy keeps in-frame clones and lacks some. The sample shows approximately 27,000 clones, over 75% of them seen only once. Sequencing was done on a sample of blood. All receptors derive from a girl between 2 and 10 years old with cystic fibrosis. The CDR3 runs from the conserved cysteine through the conserved F or W. D genes are given only for firm matches. For some rows the clone size is stated as once, few or many, or as a class when expanded; others skip it.

NA TRBJ2-7 11 TRBV2 NA CASSVLREQYF TGTGCCAGCAGTGTTCTCCGCGAGCAGTACTTC
NA TRBJ1-1 11 TRBV19 NA CASSIGAEAFF TGTGCCAGTAGTATAGGGGCTGAAGCTTTCTTT
NA TRBJ2-7 15 TRBV7-2 NA CASSLSAVYLYEQYF TGTGCCAGCAGCTTATCGGCGGTTTACCTCTACGAGCAGTACTTC
TRBD1 TRBJ1-4 15 TRBV2 NA CASSDPRGQGAELFF TGTGCCAGCAGTGACCCCCGGGGGCAGGGGGCGGAACTGTTTTTT
TRBD2 TRBJ2-1 19 TRBV4-1 NA CASSQDPPLTSGGYNEQFF TGCGCCAGCAGCCAAGATCCCCCATTGACTAGCGGGGGATACAATGAGCAGTTCTTC
NA TRBJ2-3 15 TRBV30 NA CAWGRGGQNTDTQYF TGTGCCTGGGGACGGGGCGGTCAGAACACAGATACGCAGTATTTT
NA TRBJ2-3 16 TRBV7-2 NA CASSFPVRGAYDTQYF TGTGCCAGCAGCTTCCCAGTCAGGGGGGCGTATGATACGCAGTATTTT
TRBD1 TRBJ1-2 15 TRBV14 NA CASSPTGARGYGYTF TGTGCCAGCAGCCCCACAGGGGCCCGGGGCTATGGCTACACCTTC
NA TRBJ2-3 16 TRBV5-6 NA CASNGGQTPGTDTQYF TGTGCCAGCAACGGAGGGCAGACACCTGGCACAGATACGCAGTATTTT
TRBD2 TRBJ2-5 16 TRBV5-6 NA CASSLVVGGIQETQYF TGTGCCAGCAGCTTGGTCGTGGGGGGGATTCAAGAGACCCAGTACTTC
NA TRBJ2-7 13 TRBV5-5 NA CASSRGTDYEQYF TGTGCCAGCAGCCGCGGGACAGATTACGAGCAGTACTTC
NA TRBJ1-2 11 TRBV7-2 NA CASTGRYGYTF TGTGCCAGCACCGGACGATATGGCTACACCTTC
NA TRBJ2-5 14 TRBV5-1 NA CASSSNRVQETQYF TGCGCCAGCAGCTCAAACAGGGTCCAAGAGACCCAGTACTTC
NA TRBJ1-1 11 TRBV10-3 NA CAISEGGEAFF TGTGCCATCAGTGAGGGGGGGGAAGCTTTCTTT
NA TRBJ2-6 19 TRBV6-1 once CASSDFSLPASSGANVLTF TGTGCCAGCAGTGATTTTAGTCTACCCGCGAGCTCTGGGGCCAACGTCCTGACTTTC
TRBD1 TRBJ2-5 16 TRBV4-1 NA CASSQAAGQGQETQYF TGCGCCAGCAGCCAAGCTGCCGGACAGGGTCAAGAGACCCAGTACTTC
TRBD1 TRBJ1-3 15 TRBV7-2 NA CASSLAGGIGNTIYF TGTGCCAGCAGCTTAGCAGGGGGCATTGGAAACACCATATATTTT
TRBD1 TRBJ2-4 17 TRBV6-9 NA CASSYSIGRGRKNIQYF TGTGCCAGCAGTTATTCGATCGGCAGGGGGCGCAAAAACATTCAGTACTTC
NA TRBJ2-3 15 TRBV11-3 NA CASSWGPTSTDTQYF TGTGCCAGCAGCTGGGGGCCGACTAGCACAGATACGCAGTATTTT
NA TRBJ2-7 15 TRBV6-5 once CASSYSNPSSYEQYF TGTGCCAGCAGTTACTCGAACCCCTCCTCCTACGAGCAGTACTTC
TRBD1 TRBJ1-2 16 TRBV4-1 NA CASSQRDRGLFYGYTF TGCGCCAGCAGCCAACGGGACAGGGGGCTTTTTTATGGCTACACCTTC
NA TRBJ1-2 10 TRBV20-1 NA CSAPGSGYTF TGCAGTGCTCCAGGGTCAGGCTACACCTTC
TRBD2 TRBJ2-7 16 TRBV27 NA CASSFLLAGGHYEQYF TGTGCCAGCAGTTTCCTCCTAGCGGGGGGGCACTACGAGCAGTACTTC
NA TRBJ1-1 12 TRBV7-9 NA CASSLERDGAFF TGTGCCAGCAGCTTAGAACGGGATGGGGCTTTCTTT
NA TRBJ1-6 12 TRBV11-2 NA CASRQGGSPLHF TGTGCCAGCAGGCAGGGAGGCTCACCCCTCCACTTT
TRBD2 TRBJ2-7 18 TRBV4-2 few CASSQGAGLAGSPPEQYF TGTGCCAGCAGCCAGGGTGCCGGACTAGCGGGGTCTCCCCCGGAGCAGTACTTC
TRBD1 TRBJ2-1 13 TRBV30 NA CAWSVGAGGGQFF TGTGCCTGGAGTGTAGGTGCAGGGGGCGGGCAGTTCTTC
TRBD1 TRBJ2-1 13 TRBV15 NA CATSTYRGREQFF TGTGCCACCAGCACTTACAGGGGGCGAGAGCAGTTCTTC
NA TRBJ2-5 15 TRBV13 NA CASSLGSHIEETQYF TGTGCCAGCAGCTTAGGATCGCACATCGAAGAGACCCAGTACTTC
TRBD2 TRBJ2-1 14 TRBV15 NA CATRSGGLKNEQFF TGTGCCACCAGGAGCGGGGGACTGAAAAATGAGCAGTTCTTC
TRBD1 TRBJ2-2 15 TRBV2 NA CASEAGQGFTGELFF TGTGCCAGCGAGGCGGGACAGGGATTTACCGGGGAGCTGTTTTTT
NA TRBJ1-6 14 TRBV11-2 NA CASSPGTRNSPLHF TGTGCCAGCAGCCCCGGGACACGAAATTCACCCCTCCACTTT
TRBD1 TRBJ1-6 14 TRBV5-4 NA CASSLTGGNSPLHF TGTGCCAGCAGCCTGACAGGGGGTAATTCACCCCTCCACTTT